This is a list of T cell receptor beta chains from one sample in a study of early T cells in non-severe SARS-CoV-2 infection. TCRdb called the 5' RACE reads again in MiXCR, with one record for every CDR3 protein. The sample has 100,000 to 120,000 distinct CDR3 sequences, over 9.5% seen once. The sequences come from whole blood, collected at baseline. The receptors shown here come from an adult who was a healthcare worker with PCR-confirmed SARS-CoV-2 infection or an uninfected control (not recorded which). The CDR3 runs from the conserved cysteine through the conserved F or W. Each record gives: J gene, V gene, D gene, CDR3 length, clone size, CDR3 DNA, CDR3 protein. D genes are given only for firm matches. The listing skips clone size in some rows; elsewhere it reads once, few, many or a size class.

J: TRBJ1-6; V: TRBV27; D: TRBD1; length: 14; size: few; DNA: TGTGCCAGCAGTAGGGACAGCTTAAATTCACCCCTCCACTTT; CDR3: CASSRDSLNSPLHF
J: TRBJ2-1; V: TRBV19; D: TRBD2; length: 15; size: few; DNA: TGTGCCAGTAGTAAACCCAGACTAGCGGCCGATGAGCAGTTCTTC; CDR3: CASSKPRLAADEQFF
J: TRBJ1-2; V: TRBV20-1; D: TRBD1; length: 13; size: few; DNA: TGCAGTGCTAGTCCGACAGGGTTATATGGCTACACCTTC; CDR3: CSASPTGLYGYTF
J: TRBJ2-7; V: TRBV12-3/TRBV12-4; D: TRBD2; length: 15; size: once; DNA: TGTGCCAGCAGCCCCTTACCGGGGGGGCTGGGGGAGCAGTACTTC; CDR3: CASSPLPGGLGEQYF
J: TRBJ1-1; V: TRBV12-3/TRBV12-4; D: TRBD1; length: 17; size: .; DNA: TGTGCCAGCAGTCCTGGGACAGGCGGCCTATTGAACACTGAAGCTTTCTTT; CDR3: CASSPGTGGLLNTEAFF
J: TRBJ1-3; V: TRBV7-9; D: TRBD1; length: 15; size: few; DNA: TGTGCCAGCAGCTCCGGACAGGGGGCTGGAAACACCATATATTTT; CDR3: CASSSGQGAGNTIYF
J: TRBJ2-2; V: TRBV12-3/TRBV12-4; D: .; length: 13; size: few; DNA: TGTGCCAGCAGTTTTTGGACCAGGGGGGAGCTGTTTTTT; CDR3: CASSFWTRGELFF
J: TRBJ2-7; V: TRBV20-1; D: .; length: 14; size: .; DNA: TGCAGTGCTAGTTGGGTCGGCGAAGCCTACGAGCAGTACTTC; CDR3: CSASWVGEAYEQYF
J: TRBJ1-5; V: TRBV7-2; D: .; length: 15; size: few; DNA: TGTGCCAGCAGCTTAGACCGGGGACGTGGCCAGCCCCAGCATTTT; CDR3: CASSLDRGRGQPQHF
J: TRBJ2-6; V: TRBV2; D: .; length: 16; size: .; DNA: TGTGCCAGCAGCCGGGAAAGGAGCTCTGGGGCCAACGTCCTGACTTTC; CDR3: CASSRERSSGANVLTF
J: TRBJ2-2; V: TRBV7-2; D: .; length: 13; size: .; DNA: TGTGCCAGCAGCTTCATTGATGCCGGGGAGCTGTTTTTT; CDR3: CASSFIDAGELFF
J: TRBJ1-2; V: TRBV3-1; D: .; length: 13; size: many; DNA: TGTGCCAGCAGCCCGAGAGTCTACTATGGCTACACCTTC; CDR3: CASSPRVYYGYTF
J: TRBJ2-4; V: TRBV11-3; D: .; length: 20; size: many; DNA: TGTGCCAGCAGCTTAGAGCAGCTGAGCGGGCAGAAACTAGCCAAAAACATTCAGTACTTC; CDR3: CASSLEQLSGQKLAKNIQYF
J: TRBJ2-3; V: TRBV20-1; D: .; length: 11; size: .; DNA: TGCAGTGCCACAGGACCAGATACGCAGTATTTT; CDR3: CSATGPDTQYF
J: TRBJ2-3; V: TRBV20-1; D: TRBD2; length: 14; size: .; DNA: TGCAGTGCCGCTAGCGGGGCGAGCACAGATACGCAGTATTTT; CDR3: CSAASGASTDTQYF
J: TRBJ1-1; V: TRBV2; D: .; length: 13; size: few; DNA: TGTGCCAGCAGATTTGACCGGAGCACTGAAGCTTTCTTT; CDR3: CASRFDRSTEAFF
J: TRBJ1-1; V: TRBV11-2; D: .; length: 12; size: .; DNA: TGTGCCAGCAGGTCAGTGGGCACTGAAGCTTTCTTT; CDR3: CASRSVGTEAFF
J: TRBJ2-7; V: TRBV20-1; D: .; length: 12; size: .; DNA: TGCAGTGCTAGAGAACTGTCCTACGAGCAGTACTTC; CDR3: CSARELSYEQYF
J: TRBJ2-7; V: TRBV5-1; D: TRBD2; length: 14; size: many; DNA: TGCGCCAGCAGTTCACTAGCGGCTGACTACGAGCAGTACTTC; CDR3: CASSSLAADYEQYF
J: TRBJ2-3; V: TRBV7-9; D: .; length: 13; size: .; DNA: TGTGCCAGCAGTATTGGTTACACAGATACGCAGTATTTT; CDR3: CASSIGYTDTQYF
J: TRBJ2-1; V: TRBV5-1; D: .; length: 12; size: .; DNA: TGCGCCAGCAGGAAAGACTACAATGAGCAGTTCTTC; CDR3: CASRKDYNEQFF
J: TRBJ2-5; V: TRBV12-3/TRBV12-4; D: TRBD1; length: 14; size: few; DNA: TGTGCCAGCAGCCACGACAGGGACCAAGAGACCCAGTACTTC; CDR3: CASSHDRDQETQYF